The T cell receptor (beta chain) described here comes from a study of T cells in women clearing cervical HPV infection. At the level of the study: Controls were women whose single incident HPV16 infection cleared within 12 months without precancer or cancer. Blood came at first lesion visit for cases, post-clearance for controls. Regarding the study as a whole: CIN3+ cases had significantly higher TCR repertoire richness than controls, but evenness did not differ. Unknown T-cell numbers per sample may underlie the richness differences.

Germline V gene data show CDR1 as LNHDA and CDR2 as SQIVND (reference sequence). This CDR3 contains 14 residues. Repertoires were generated with immunoSEQ multiplex PCR, while TCRdb's copy carries only in-frame clones and drops some. Recorded for this sample: some 28,000 clones. As to this clone: Its antigen is unidentified. The sequenced fragment ends 3 residues before the CDR3 boundary, so the rest is inferred from the germline J gene.

The source material was blood buffy coat. The receptor's source is a woman between 18 and 75 years old with a cervical HPV16 infection that either progressed to CIN3+ or cleared (not recorded which). The rearrangement links TRBV19 to TRBJ1-1; D is unclear. The part of the CDR3 DNA that was read is TGTGCCAGTAGAGGCCCCTATAGCGATGAAAAA. Residues: CASRGPYSDEK. The entire CDR3 protein reads CASRGPYSDEKAFF.